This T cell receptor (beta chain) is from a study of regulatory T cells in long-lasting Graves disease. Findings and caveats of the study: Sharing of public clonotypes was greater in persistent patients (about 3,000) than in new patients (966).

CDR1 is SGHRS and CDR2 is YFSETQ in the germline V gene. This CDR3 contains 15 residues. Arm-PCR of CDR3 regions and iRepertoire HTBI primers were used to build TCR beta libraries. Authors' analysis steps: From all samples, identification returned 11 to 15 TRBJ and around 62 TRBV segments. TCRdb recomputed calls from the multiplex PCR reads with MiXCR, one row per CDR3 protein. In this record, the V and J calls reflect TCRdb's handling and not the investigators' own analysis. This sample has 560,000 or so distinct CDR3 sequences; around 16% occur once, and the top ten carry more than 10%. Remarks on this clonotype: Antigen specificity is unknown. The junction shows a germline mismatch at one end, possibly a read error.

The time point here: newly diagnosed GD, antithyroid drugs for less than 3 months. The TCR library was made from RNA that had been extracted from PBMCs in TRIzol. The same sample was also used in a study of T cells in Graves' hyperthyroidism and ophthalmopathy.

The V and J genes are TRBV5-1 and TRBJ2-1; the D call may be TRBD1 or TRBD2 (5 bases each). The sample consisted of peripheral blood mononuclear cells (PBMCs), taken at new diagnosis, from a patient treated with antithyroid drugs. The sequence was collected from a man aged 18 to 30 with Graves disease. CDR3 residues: CASRPGGRGYNGQFF. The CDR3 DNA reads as TGCGCCAGCAGGCCTGGGGGAAGGGGTTACAATGGGCAGTTCTTC.